This TCR beta chain was sequenced during a study of blood T cell repertoires in COVID-19. Study-wide background: PBMCs, B-cell-depleted T cells, or T cells were the source of the cDNA or gDNA that made up the material.

Recruits, aged roughly 18 to 95 years, lived in under 25 US areas. Cohort allocation depended upon clinical history that participants reported. Recovered status in Cohort 3 required two negative PCRs, clearance, or symptom resolution. Libraries were prepared by immunoSEQ multiplex PCR; TCRdb keeps only in-frame clonotypes and omits some of them. The table includes approximately 230,000 clones, 86% detected once. The CDR3 is 15 residues long. Trimming took 3 bases from V and 7 from J; bases not matched to a gene: 11. The germline gives CDR1 LNHNV, CDR2 YYDKDF (reference sequence). The TCR was taken from a man aged 35 to 55 who had recovered from COVID-19. Sequencing input: PBMCs or T cells enriched from blood (not recorded which). The rearrangement uses TRBV15 and TRBJ1-2; TRBD1 agrees at 7 bases. CDR3 coding DNA: TGTGCCACCAGCAGGAGGGGGCAGGGTAAGTGTGGCTACACCTTC. Its translation: CATSRRGQGKCGYTF. Full variable domain (rest looked up from reference TRBV15 and TRBJ1-2): DAMVIQNPRYQVTQFGKPVTLSCSQTLNHNVMYWYQQKSSQAPKLLFHYYDKDFNNEADTPDNFQSRRPNTSFCFLDIRSPGLGDTAMYLCATSRRGQGKCGYTFGSGTRLTVV.